The rows below give T cell receptor beta chains drawn from one sample of a study of blood T cell repertoires in COVID-19. Profiling relied on immunoSEQ multiplex PCR, and the TCRdb table lists in-frame clones only, not all of them. Among about 380,000 clones listed, 90% were seen once. The source material was peripheral blood. These TCRs come from a man between 18 and 35 years old with active or convalescent COVID-19. CDR3s include the opening cysteine and the closing phenylalanine or tryptophan. Fields, in order: V gene, D gene, J gene, clone size, CDR3 DNA, CDR3 protein. The D gene is left open where the match is weak. The size of a clone is reported for some rows only, either as once, few or many, or as a class for expanded clones.

v_call: TRBV7-8; d_call: TRBD2; j_call: TRBJ2-3; clone_size: few; cdr3_nt: TGTGCCACTGAGACGTGGGGGGAGGGTGCAGATACGCAGTATTTT; cdr3_aa: CATETWGEGADTQYF
v_call: TRBV6-1; d_call: TRBD1; j_call: TRBJ1-2; clone_size: .; cdr3_nt: TGTGCCAGCAGTCAAGCCCGAGACAGGGGCTTTTCTAACTATGGCTACACCTTC; cdr3_aa: CASSQARDRGFSNYGYTF
v_call: TRBV3-1/TRBV3-2; d_call: .; j_call: TRBJ1-1; clone_size: .; cdr3_nt: TGTGCCAGCAGCCAAGACGGGTATGAAGCTTTCTTT; cdr3_aa: CASSQDGYEAFF
v_call: TRBV28; d_call: .; j_call: TRBJ2-2; clone_size: few; cdr3_nt: TGTGCCAGCAGCTACCAGGGGCGGACGAACACCGGGGAGCTGTTTTTT; cdr3_aa: CASSYQGRTNTGELFF
v_call: TRBV4-1; d_call: .; j_call: TRBJ1-2; clone_size: .; cdr3_nt: TGCGCCAGCAGCCAAGAACGTGTTGGACCGTACGGAGGGACCTTC; cdr3_aa: CASSQERVGPYGGTF
v_call: TRBV3-1/TRBV3-2; d_call: .; j_call: TRBJ2-3; clone_size: .; cdr3_nt: TGTGCCAGCAGCCCAGCGCGGGGCGAACTCTATGGACATACGCAGTATTTT; cdr3_aa: CASSPARGELYGHTQYF
v_call: TRBV4-2; d_call: TRBD2; j_call: TRBJ2-3; clone_size: once; cdr3_nt: TGTGCCAGCAGCCAACAGGGACTAGCGGGCGGAGATACGCAGTATTTT; cdr3_aa: CASSQQGLAGGDTQYF
v_call: TRBV18; d_call: TRBD2; j_call: TRBJ2-1; clone_size: once; cdr3_nt: TGTGCCAGCTCACCAGAACTAGCGGGGGGGACCCGATACAATGAGCAGTTCTTC; cdr3_aa: CASSPELAGGTRYNEQFF
v_call: TRBV28; d_call: TRBD2; j_call: TRBJ2-1; clone_size: .; cdr3_nt: TGTGCCAGCAGTTCCTGGGGCGGGAGGCGAGACCATGAGCAGTTCTTC; cdr3_aa: CASSSWGGRRDHEQFF
v_call: TRBV24-1; d_call: TRBD2; j_call: TRBJ2-2; clone_size: once; cdr3_nt: TGTGCCACCAGTGATTTCGCCGGGAGGTTGGGGACCGGGGAGCTGTTTTTT; cdr3_aa: CATSDFAGRLGTGELFF
v_call: TRBV18; d_call: .; j_call: TRBJ1-1; clone_size: .; cdr3_nt: TGTGCCAGCTCACCAATGCAGGGTTTAAGCACTGAAGCTTTCTTT; cdr3_aa: CASSPMQGLSTEAFF
v_call: TRBV3-1/TRBV3-2; d_call: TRBD2; j_call: TRBJ2-5; clone_size: .; cdr3_nt: TGTGCCAGCAGCCAAGATCCAAACTCACAGCGGGGGCTTCTGGGGACCCAGTACTTC; cdr3_aa: CASSQDPNSQRGLLGTQYF
v_call: TRBV19; d_call: TRBD1; j_call: TRBJ1-6; clone_size: few; cdr3_nt: TGTGCCAGTAGTTTTGGGACAGCGTATAATTCACCCCTCCACTTT; cdr3_aa: CASSFGTAYNSPLHF
v_call: TRBV7-9; d_call: .; j_call: TRBJ2-5; clone_size: .; cdr3_nt: TGTGCCAGCAGCTTAGCAAGCAGGGCGGAGACCCAGTACTTC; cdr3_aa: CASSLASRAETQYF
v_call: TRBV5-1; d_call: .; j_call: TRBJ2-5; clone_size: .; cdr3_nt: TGCGCCAGCAGCTTGGAACAGGGCTATTCAAGGCAAGAGACCCAGTACTTC; cdr3_aa: CASSLEQGYSRQETQYF
v_call: TRBV9; d_call: TRBD2; j_call: TRBJ2-1; clone_size: once; cdr3_nt: TGTGCCACGGGGGGGGAGGGGGCCTACAATGAGCAGTTCTTC; cdr3_aa: CATGGEGAYNEQFF
v_call: TRBV5-1; d_call: .; j_call: TRBJ2-5; clone_size: once; cdr3_nt: TGCGCCAGCAGCTTTGACTCATTTCAGACCCAGTACTTC; cdr3_aa: CASSFDSFQTQYF
v_call: TRBV3-1/TRBV3-2; d_call: .; j_call: TRBJ2-2; clone_size: .; cdr3_nt: TGTGCCAGCAGCCCCGGTAACACCGGGGAGCTGTTTTTT; cdr3_aa: CASSPGNTGELFF
v_call: TRBV9; d_call: .; j_call: TRBJ2-2; clone_size: .; cdr3_nt: TGTGCCAGCAGCGTAGAGCGAGCAGGGGAGCTGTTTTTT; cdr3_aa: CASSVERAGELFF
v_call: TRBV10-3; d_call: .; j_call: TRBJ2-7; clone_size: .; cdr3_nt: TGTGCCATCAGCCCCTCCTCCTACGAGCAGTACTTC; cdr3_aa: CAISPSSYEQYF
v_call: TRBV18; d_call: .; j_call: TRBJ1-1; clone_size: .; cdr3_nt: TGTGCCAGCTCACCGGAGGGCTACACTGAAGCTTTCTTT; cdr3_aa: CASSPEGYTEAFF
v_call: TRBV28; d_call: TRBD1; j_call: TRBJ1-2; clone_size: .; cdr3_nt: TGTGCCAGCACCCTGGACAGGTTAAACTATGGCTACACCTTC; cdr3_aa: CASTLDRLNYGYTF
v_call: TRBV19; d_call: TRBD1; j_call: TRBJ1-5; clone_size: .; cdr3_nt: TGTGCCAGTAGGAGGGACAGGGCAAGCAATCAGCCCCAGCATTTT; cdr3_aa: CASRRDRASNQPQHF
v_call: TRBV28; d_call: TRBD1; j_call: TRBJ2-7; clone_size: .; cdr3_nt: TGTGCCAGCAGACTCTCGACAGGGAGCCTCTACGAGCAGTACTTC; cdr3_aa: CASRLSTGSLYEQYF
v_call: TRBV7-9; d_call: .; j_call: TRBJ2-2; clone_size: .; cdr3_nt: TGTGCCAGAACTCAGGCCGGGGAGCTGTTTTTT; cdr3_aa: CARTQAGELFF
v_call: TRBV6-1; d_call: .; j_call: TRBJ1-6; clone_size: .; cdr3_nt: TGTGCCAGCAGTGAACCTCGGGGGTTCCGATCACATTCACCCCTCCACTTT; cdr3_aa: CASSEPRGFRSHSPLHF
v_call: TRBV7-9; d_call: TRBD1; j_call: TRBJ2-2; clone_size: .; cdr3_nt: TGTGCCAGCAGCTACCCGGACAGGGGGATCGGGGAGCTGTTTTTT; cdr3_aa: CASSYPDRGIGELFF
v_call: TRBV7-9; d_call: TRBD1; j_call: TRBJ1-4; clone_size: few; cdr3_nt: TGTGCCAGCAGATCAGGGGGGACTAATGAAAAACTGTTTTTT; cdr3_aa: CASRSGGTNEKLFF
v_call: TRBV15; d_call: .; j_call: TRBJ2-1; clone_size: .; cdr3_nt: TGTGCCACCAGCAGAGTAAAACGGTTTGAGCAGTTCTTC; cdr3_aa: CATSRVKRFEQFF
v_call: TRBV28; d_call: TRBD2; j_call: TRBJ2-3; clone_size: .; cdr3_nt: TGTGCCAGCAGTCTCGGGACTAGCGGGAGGGCCGTGGGTACGCAGTATTTT; cdr3_aa: CASSLGTSGRAVGTQYF
v_call: TRBV19; d_call: .; j_call: TRBJ1-4; clone_size: .; cdr3_nt: TGTGCCAGTAGTTCACCGCAGGGAAATAATGAAAAACTGTTTTTT; cdr3_aa: CASSSPQGNNEKLFF
v_call: TRBV7-9; d_call: .; j_call: TRBJ1-1; clone_size: .; cdr3_nt: TGTGCCAGCAGCTTAAGTAGCTGGAACACTGAAGCTTTCTTT; cdr3_aa: CASSLSSWNTEAFF
v_call: TRBV3-1/TRBV3-2; d_call: .; j_call: TRBJ1-5; clone_size: .; cdr3_nt: TGTGCCAGCAGCCAAGCTAGTGGAAAGCAGCCCCAGCATTTT; cdr3_aa: CASSQASGKQPQHF
v_call: TRBV7-9; d_call: .; j_call: TRBJ1-6; clone_size: .; cdr3_nt: TGTGCCAGCAGCCCAGGGGATTTACCCCTCCACTTT; cdr3_aa: CASSPGDLPLHF
v_call: TRBV19; d_call: TRBD1; j_call: TRBJ1-1; clone_size: .; cdr3_nt: TGTGCCAGTAGCCCGGGACAGGGATTGAACACTGAAGCTTTCTTT; cdr3_aa: CASSPGQGLNTEAFF
v_call: TRBV18; d_call: TRBD1; j_call: TRBJ1-1; clone_size: .; cdr3_nt: TGTGCCAGCTCACCCTTCGGACAGGGATTCACTGAAGCTTTCTTT; cdr3_aa: CASSPFGQGFTEAFF
v_call: TRBV3-1/TRBV3-2; d_call: TRBD1; j_call: TRBJ1-2; clone_size: .; cdr3_nt: TGTGCCAGCAGCCAAATACCGGGACAGGGGTTCGGTGGCTACACCTTC; cdr3_aa: CASSQIPGQGFGGYTF
v_call: TRBV10-3; d_call: .; j_call: TRBJ2-1; clone_size: .; cdr3_nt: TGTGCCATCAGTGAATTGCAGGGGCTCACATATGAGCAGTTCTTC; cdr3_aa: CAISELQGLTYEQFF
v_call: TRBV5-8; d_call: .; j_call: TRBJ1-2; clone_size: .; cdr3_nt: TGTGCCAGCAGCTTGGCGGGGAGGGATTTTGGCTACACCTTC; cdr3_aa: CASSLAGRDFGYTF
v_call: TRBV19; d_call: TRBD2; j_call: TRBJ2-7; clone_size: .; cdr3_nt: TGTGCCAGTAGAGCGGGAGAAACACAGTACTTC; cdr3_aa: CASRAGETQYF
v_call: TRBV5-1; d_call: .; j_call: TRBJ2-7; clone_size: .; cdr3_nt: TGCGCCAGCAGCTCAGGGGTCGACGAGCAGTACTTC; cdr3_aa: CASSSGVDEQYF
v_call: TRBV6-6; d_call: TRBD2; j_call: TRBJ2-3; clone_size: .; cdr3_nt: TGTGCCATCCGGACTAGCGCCTTGGATACGCAGTATTTT; cdr3_aa: CAIRTSALDTQYF
v_call: TRBV3-1/TRBV3-2; d_call: .; j_call: TRBJ1-6; clone_size: .; cdr3_nt: TGTGCCAGCAGCCAAGCAGACAGGTCAAATTCACCCCTCCACTTT; cdr3_aa: CASSQADRSNSPLHF
v_call: TRBV2; d_call: TRBD1; j_call: TRBJ2-5; clone_size: .; cdr3_nt: TGTGCCAGCAGTGCAACGGACAGGGGGGAAGAGACCCAGTACTTC; cdr3_aa: CASSATDRGEETQYF
v_call: TRBV18; d_call: TRBD1; j_call: TRBJ1-3; clone_size: few; cdr3_nt: TGTGCCAGCTCACCATTACAGGGGCCTGGAAACACCATATATTTT; cdr3_aa: CASSPLQGPGNTIYF
v_call: TRBV18; d_call: TRBD1; j_call: TRBJ1-5; clone_size: .; cdr3_nt: TGTGCCAGCTCCCAAGGGACAGTCGGGAATCAGCCCCAGCATTTT; cdr3_aa: CASSQGTVGNQPQHF
v_call: TRBV7-2; d_call: .; j_call: TRBJ1-5; clone_size: .; cdr3_nt: TGTGCCAGCAGCTTACGAGGGAATCAGCCCCAGCATTTT; cdr3_aa: CASSLRGNQPQHF
v_call: TRBV27; d_call: TRBD2; j_call: TRBJ2-5; clone_size: .; cdr3_nt: TGTGCCAGCAGTGGGACTACCGACCGTAGTCGCGAGACCCAGTACTTC; cdr3_aa: CASSGTTDRSRETQYF
v_call: TRBV4-3; d_call: TRBD1; j_call: TRBJ1-5; clone_size: .; cdr3_nt: TGCGCCAGCAGCCAAGCTAGGGGGCCCGGGCCCCAGCATTTT; cdr3_aa: CASSQARGPGPQHF
v_call: TRBV19; d_call: TRBD1; j_call: TRBJ1-5; clone_size: .; cdr3_nt: TGTGCCAGTAGTCATTCGGGGGTCGGACAGGCGTACAATCAGCCCCAGCATTTT; cdr3_aa: CASSHSGVGQAYNQPQHF
v_call: TRBV28; d_call: .; j_call: TRBJ1-5; clone_size: .; cdr3_nt: TGTGCCAGTCTCTCCGGGGGGCCCGAGCCCCAGCATTTT; cdr3_aa: CASLSGGPEPQHF